This record concerns one TCR beta chain sequence. This sample was included in a study of cytomegalovirus exposure and HLA in healthy donors. PCR employed 60 Vbeta and 13 Jbeta primers. Only in-frame clones appear in the TCRdb table, and some are missing; sequencing was by immunoSEQ multiplex PCR. The data contain approximately 190,000 clones, about four fifths of them singletons. The material sequenced was PBMCs. The sequence derives from a woman aged 45-60 years in good health and CMV-seropositive.

The CDR3 protein is CASSAWDRGETGELFF. The CDR3 coding sequence is TGTGCCAGCAGCGCCTGGGACAGGGGAGAAACCGGGGAGCTGTTTTTT. V and J are TRBV13 and TRBJ2-2, with 10 bases aligning to TRBD1. Per the germline V gene, CDR1 is PRHDT and CDR2 is FYEKMQ (reference sequence). Unmatched junction bases numbered 8, after V lost 5 bases and J lost 5 bases. The CDR3 runs to 16 residues.